This TCR beta chain was documented in a study of regulatory T cells in long-lasting Graves disease. Time point noted: newly diagnosed GD, antithyroid drugs for less than 3 months. After RNA was extracted from PBMCs, the TCR library was made from it. It was by American Thyroid Association guidelines that Graves' disease was diagnosed. The EDTA tubes were filled with around 8.1 milliliters of drawn peripheral blood. In its sample, this clonotype was seen many times. Arm-PCR of CDR3 regions and iRepertoire HTBI primers were the basis on which TCR beta libraries were built. One entry per CDR3 protein, called by TCRdb with MiXCR from the multiplex PCR reads. The table includes roughly 420,000 distinct CDR3 sequences, less than 20% detected once. The length of the CDR3 is 14 residues. Germline V lookup: CDR1 SGHKS, CDR2 YYEKEE (reference sequence). Trimming took off 2 bases at V and 4 bases at J, with 12 bases between the two ends.

The source was peripheral blood mononuclear cells (PBMCs), collected at new diagnosis, from a patient treated with antithyroid drugs. The chain employs TRBV5-5 and TRBJ1-2; D unclear. The sequence derives from a female donor with Graves disease. CDR3 nucleotide sequence: TGTGCCAGCAGCTTCCAGGAAAAGGCCTATGGCTACACCTTC. As protein: CASSFQEKAYGYTF.